Listed below are T cell receptor beta chains from one sample, sequenced in a study of cytomegalovirus exposure and HLA in healthy donors. Some clones are missing from TCRdb's copy, which holds only in-frame ones; the method was immunoSEQ multiplex PCR. The data show under 200,000 clones, and the top ten clones hold 6.5%. The specimen was PBMCs. These receptors originate from a man between 25 and 39 years old in good health and CMV-seronegative. Both conserved end residues are part of each CDR3. Fields, in order: clone size, J gene, CDR3 length, D gene, V gene, CDR3 protein, CDR3 DNA. A D gene is named only where the DNA matches it firmly. Clone size is not always given. Where it is, it says once, few, many or a class for expanded clones.

size: .
J: TRBJ1-2
length: 14
D: .
V: TRBV10-3
CDR3: CAISESTTALGYTF
DNA: TGTGCCATCAGTGAGTCGACTACAGCTCTCGGATACACCTTC

size: .
J: TRBJ2-5
length: 12
D: TRBD1
V: TRBV2
CDR3: CASKKGAETQYF
DNA: TGTGCCAGCAAAAAGGGGGCTGAGACCCAGTACTTC

size: .
J: TRBJ2-1
length: 14
D: .
V: TRBV18
CDR3: CASSPPASSSEQFF
DNA: TGTGCCAGCTCACCACCGGCTAGTAGTAGTGAGCAGTTCTTC

size: .
J: TRBJ1-4
length: 15
D: TRBD1
V: TRBV7-9
CDR3: CVVGTGGPTNEKLFF
DNA: TGCGTCGTGGGGACAGGGGGCCCAACTAATGAAAAACTGTTTTTT

size: .
J: TRBJ1-2
length: 14
D: TRBD1
V: TRBV18
CDR3: CASSDRGGDYGYTF
DNA: TGTGCCAGCTCAGACAGGGGGGGAGACTATGGCTACACCTTC

size: .
J: TRBJ1-5
length: 16
D: .
V: TRBV18
CDR3: CASSPPGLHSNQPQHF
DNA: TGTGCCAGCTCACCACCGGGCCTACATAGCAATCAGCCCCAGCATTTT

size: .
J: TRBJ2-1
length: 15
D: .
V: TRBV19
CDR3: CASSISSPSYDEQFF
DNA: TGTGCCAGTAGTATTAGCTCCCCCAGTTACGATGAGCAGTTCTTC

size: .
J: TRBJ2-3
length: 16
D: TRBD2
V: TRBV11-3
CDR3: CASSLGRAGGTDTQYF
DNA: TGTGCCAGCAGCTTAGGTCGCGCGGGAGGGACAGATACGCAGTATTTT

size: .
J: TRBJ1-2
length: 13
D: .
V: TRBV7-9
CDR3: CASSHGQGYGYTF
DNA: TGTGCCAGCAGTCATGGGCAGGGGTACGGCTACACCTTC

size: .
J: TRBJ2-3
length: 14
D: .
V: TRBV5-4
CDR3: CASSFRTDTDTQYF
DNA: TGTGCCAGCAGCTTTCGGACAGACACAGATACGCAGTATTTT

size: .
J: TRBJ2-7
length: 13
D: TRBD1
V: TRBV7-3
CDR3: CASSMGQTYEQYF
DNA: TGTGCCAGCAGCATGGGACAGACCTACGAGCAGTACTTC

size: medium-sized
J: TRBJ2-5
length: 13
D: .
V: TRBV4-1
CDR3: CASSQPTKETQYF
DNA: TGCGCCAGCAGCCAACCGACTAAAGAGACCCAGTACTTC

size: .
J: TRBJ2-7
length: 14
D: TRBD2
V: TRBV11-1
CDR3: CASSPKREAYEQYF
DNA: TGTGCCAGCAGCCCGAAGCGGGAGGCCTACGAGCAGTACTTC

size: .
J: TRBJ2-7
length: 14
D: TRBD1
V: TRBV5-1
CDR3: CASSLTGQLYEQYF
DNA: TGCGCCAGCAGCTTAACGGGACAGCTCTACGAGCAGTACTTC

size: .
J: TRBJ1-3
length: 14
D: .
V: TRBV2
CDR3: CASVTGNSGNTIYF
DNA: TGTGCCAGCGTTACGGGTAACTCTGGAAACACCATATATTTT

size: .
J: TRBJ2-1
length: 16
D: .
V: TRBV4-1
CDR3: CASSQGPGTGYNEQFF
DNA: TGCGCCAGCAGCCAAGGCCCCGGGACTGGGTACAATGAGCAGTTCTTC

size: .
J: TRBJ2-1
length: 15
D: TRBD2
V: TRBV19
CDR3: CASTAGGGVSNEQFF
DNA: TGTGCCAGTACCGCGGGGGGCGGGGTGAGCAATGAGCAGTTCTTC

size: .
J: TRBJ1-1
length: 19
D: .
V: TRBV30
CDR3: CAWRGYGTLRGSMNTEAFF
DNA: TGTGCCTGGAGGGGTTACGGGACCCTACGGGGGTCCATGAACACTGAAGCTTTCTTT

size: .
J: TRBJ2-6
length: 15
D: .
V: TRBV27
CDR3: CASSFAGTGANVLTF
DNA: TGTGCCAGCAGTTTTGCCGGGACAGGGGCCAACGTCCTGACTTTC

size: .
J: TRBJ1-4
length: 16
D: .
V: TRBV6-6
CDR3: CASSYPPGGAKEKLFF
DNA: TGTGCCAGCAGTTACCCGCCGGGAGGGGCTAAGGAAAAACTGTTTTTT

size: .
J: TRBJ2-1
length: 15
D: TRBD2
V: TRBV5-1
CDR3: CASSPTSGSPYEQFF
DNA: TGCGCCAGCAGCCCGACTAGCGGGAGTCCGTATGAGCAGTTCTTC

size: .
J: TRBJ1-5
length: 15
D: .
V: TRBV19
CDR3: CASSIAQGSNQPQHF
DNA: TGTGCCAGTAGTATAGCGCAGGGTAGCAATCAGCCCCAGCATTTT

size: .
J: TRBJ2-5
length: 14
D: .
V: TRBV28
CDR3: CASRRTVGQETQYF
DNA: TGTGCCAGCAGACGGACAGTCGGTCAAGAGACCCAGTACTTC

size: .
J: TRBJ2-1
length: 15
D: TRBD2
V: TRBV6-1
CDR3: CASNRLAGGRNEQFF
DNA: TGTGCCAGCAACCGACTAGCGGGGGGTAGGAATGAGCAGTTCTTC

size: .
J: TRBJ2-7
length: 16
D: TRBD1
V: TRBV4-3
CDR3: CASSQDRGTGSYEQYF
DNA: TGCGCCAGCAGCCAAGATAGGGGGACAGGGTCCTACGAGCAGTACTTC

size: .
J: TRBJ1-5
length: 13
D: .
V: TRBV27
CDR3: CASSLSRNQPQHF
DNA: TGTGCCAGCAGTTTATCCCGGAATCAGCCCCAGCATTTT

size: .
J: TRBJ1-2
length: 13
D: .
V: TRBV29-1
CDR3: CSVEGGRDYGYTF
DNA: TGCAGCGTTGAAGGGGGGCGCGACTATGGCTACACCTTC

size: .
J: TRBJ2-3
length: 16
D: TRBD2
V: TRBV7-8
CDR3: CASSLVGTSGTDTQYF
DNA: TGTGCCAGCAGCTTAGTAGGGACTAGCGGCACAGATACGCAGTATTTT

size: .
J: TRBJ1-4
length: 14
D: .
V: TRBV28
CDR3: CASIPGEGAEKLFF
DNA: TGTGCCAGCATCCCGGGGGAGGGCGCGGAAAAACTGTTTTTT

size: .
J: TRBJ2-5
length: 15
D: .
V: TRBV5-4
CDR3: CASSSDFAITETQYF
DNA: TGTGCCAGCAGCTCGGACTTTGCGATAACGGAGACCCAGTACTTC

size: .
J: TRBJ2-1
length: 14
D: TRBD1
V: TRBV11-2
CDR3: CASSLGQGENEQFF
DNA: TGTGCCAGCAGCCTGGGACAGGGGGAGAATGAGCAGTTCTTC

size: .
J: TRBJ1-2
length: 15
D: .
V: TRBV30
CDR3: CAWSPRTGPNYGYTF
DNA: TGTGCCTGGAGCCCCCGTACAGGTCCTAACTATGGCTACACCTTC

size: .
J: TRBJ2-3
length: 17
D: .
V: TRBV12-5
CDR3: CASGLRGLLSSTDTQYF
DNA: TGTGCTAGTGGTTTAAGAGGGCTCCTATCTAGCACAGATACGCAGTATTTT

size: .
J: TRBJ2-5
length: 13
D: .
V: TRBV27
CDR3: CAIIREPQETQYF
DNA: TGTGCCATTATCCGGGAGCCTCAAGAGACCCAGTACTTC

size: .
J: TRBJ1-5
length: 14
D: .
V: TRBV6-1
CDR3: CASSLDRGNQPQHF
DNA: TGTGCCAGCAGTTTGGACAGAGGTAATCAGCCCCAGCATTTT

size: .
J: TRBJ2-7
length: 16
D: TRBD2
V: TRBV7-2
CDR3: CASSLAFSGGTYEQYF
DNA: TGTGCCAGCAGCTTAGCCTTTAGCGGGGGAACCTACGAGCAGTACTTC

size: .
J: TRBJ2-3
length: 16
D: TRBD1
V: TRBV5-1
CDR3: CASSVSTGGGPDTQYF
DNA: TGCGCCAGCAGCGTCTCTACAGGGGGCGGCCCAGATACGCAGTATTTT

size: .
J: TRBJ1-2
length: 13
D: .
V: TRBV5-8
CDR3: CASSTTQGRGYTF
DNA: TGTGCCAGCAGCACGACCCAGGGGAGAGGCTACACCTTC

size: .
J: TRBJ2-2
length: 15
D: TRBD2
V: TRBV5-1
CDR3: CASSLGAGDTGELFF
DNA: TGCGCCAGCAGCTTGGGAGCGGGGGACACCGGGGAGCTGTTTTTT

size: .
J: TRBJ1-3
length: 15
D: .
V: TRBV7-8
CDR3: CASSLMGEAGNTIYF
DNA: TGTGCCAGCAGCTTAATGGGGGAGGCTGGAAACACCATATATTTT

size: .
J: TRBJ2-7
length: 15
D: .
V: TRBV19
CDR3: CASSSHQGHPYEQYF
DNA: TGTGCCAGTAGTTCCCACCAGGGACACCCCTACGAGCAGTACTTC

size: .
J: TRBJ2-7
length: 14
D: TRBD2
V: TRBV10-1
CDR3: CASSDGAGYYEQYF
DNA: TGCGCCAGCAGTGATGGAGCGGGGTACTACGAGCAGTACTTC

size: .
J: TRBJ1-4
length: 14
D: .
V: TRBV19
CDR3: CASRGGVGGEKLFF
DNA: TGTGCCAGTCGTGGAGGGGTAGGAGGTGAAAAACTGTTTTTT

size: .
J: TRBJ2-7
length: 11
D: .
V: TRBV10-3
CDR3: CAIMRSGEQYF
DNA: TGTGCCATCATGCGGTCGGGCGAGCAGTACTTC